Listed below are T cell receptor beta chains from one sample, sequenced in a study of control samples from healthy donors and cancer patients. Produced via immunoSEQ multiplex PCR; TCRdb's table is partial and in-frame only. The sample has tens of thousands of clones; about 90% are singletons. The sequenced material came from PBMCs. The receptors were sampled from a woman in her sixties with lung cancer. Each CDR3 is given with its conserved first and last residue. The D gene is left open where the match is weak. Clone size is shown for a subset of rows, as once, few, many or a class of expanded clone.

j_gene,abundance,d_gene,v_gene,CDR3aa,CDR3nt
TRBJ2-1,-,-,TRBV5-5,CASSLDGASYNEQFF,TGTGCCAGCAGCTTGGATGGGGCATCCTACAATGAGCAGTTCTTC
TRBJ1-2,-,-,TRBV28,CATLHRDTDLYGYTF,TGTGCCACCCTACACCGGGACACCGACCTTTATGGCTACACCTTC
TRBJ1-1,-,TRBD1,TRBV19,CASSTRTGGNTEAFF,TGTGCCAGTAGTACTAGGACAGGGGGGAACACTGAAGCTTTCTTT
TRBJ2-3,-,-,TRBV7-9,CASSPRRRTQGDTQYF,TGTGCCAGCAGCCCCCGGCGGAGAACTCAAGGAGATACGCAGTATTTT
TRBJ1-3,-,-,TRBV4-2,CASSQVPASSGNTIYF,TGTGCCAGCAGCCAAGTCCCGGCAAGCTCTGGAAACACCATATATTTT
TRBJ1-2,-,-,TRBV27,CASSKGGTNYGYTF,TGTGCCAGCAGCAAAGGGGGAACCAACTATGGCTACACCTTC
TRBJ2-7,-,TRBD2,TRBV28,CASSLYAGGPYEQYF,TGTGCCAGCAGTTTATATGCGGGAGGACCCTACGAGCAGTACTTC
TRBJ1-6,few,TRBD1,TRBV6-4,CASRETGNNSPLHF,TGTGCCAGCAGGGAGACAGGGAACAATTCACCCCTCCACTTT
TRBJ2-7,-,TRBD2,TRBV28,CASTTNRGGGEQYF,TGTGCCAGCACCACCAATCGGGGGGGAGGAGAGCAGTACTTC
TRBJ2-7,-,TRBD2,TRBV13,CASSLGLAGTYEQYF,TGTGCCAGCAGCCTCGGACTAGCGGGGACCTACGAGCAGTACTTC
TRBJ2-3,-,TRBD2,TRBV24-1,CATSDLGLAGGADTQYF,TGTGCCACCAGTGATTTGGGACTAGCGGGAGGTGCAGATACGCAGTATTTT
TRBJ2-3,once,-,TRBV7-2,CASSLRGRGTDTQYF,TGTGCCAGCAGCTTAAGGGGGAGGGGCACAGATACGCAGTATTTT
TRBJ2-7,-,TRBD2,TRBV13,CASSRLGGRVYEQYF,TGTGCCAGCAGCCGTCTGGGCGGGAGGGTCTACGAGCAGTACTTC
TRBJ1-1,-,-,TRBV28,CASSLVNTEAFF,TGTGCCAGCAGTTTGGTGAACACTGAAGCTTTCTTT
TRBJ2-1,-,-,TRBV5-1,CASSLVLYNEQFF,TGCGCCAGCAGCTTGGTGCTCTACAATGAGCAGTTCTTC
TRBJ1-2,-,-,TRBV19,CATANTGRVYGYTF,TGTGCCACCGCGAATACAGGACGGGTCTATGGCTACACCTTC
TRBJ1-2,-,-,TRBV19,CASGLFYGYTF,TGTGCCAGTGGTCTTTTCTATGGCTACACCTTC
TRBJ2-7,-,TRBD1,TRBV6-5,CASRRQGYEQYF,TGTGCCAGCAGAAGACAGGGCTACGAGCAGTACTTC
TRBJ2-7,-,TRBD1,TRBV4-1,CASSLGQTFLGEQYF,TGCGCCAGCAGCCTGGGACAGACCTTTCTTGGGGAGCAGTACTTC
TRBJ2-7,-,-,TRBV3-1/TRBV3-2,CASSQIDKSYEQYF,TGTGCCAGCAGCCAAATCGACAAGTCCTACGAGCAGTACTTC
TRBJ2-2,-,-,TRBV5-1,CASGIGTTNTGELFF,TGCGCCAGCGGTATCGGGACAACGAACACCGGGGAGCTGTTTTTT
TRBJ1-2,few,-,TRBV5-1,CASSLGTETSYGYTF,TGCGCCAGCAGCTTGGGGACAGAAACTTCCTATGGCTACACCTTC
TRBJ1-2,-,-,TRBV29-1,CSYSWSTSYGYTF,TGCAGCTATAGTTGGTCCACATCCTATGGCTACACCTTC
TRBJ1-2,-,-,TRBV28,CASSTGTLAGYTF,TGTGCCAGCAGTACCGGGACTCTGGCTGGCTACACCTTC
TRBJ2-3,-,-,TRBV20-1,CSAGSDTQYF,TGCAGTGCCGGGTCAGATACGCAGTATTTT
TRBJ2-3,once,-,TRBV11-3,CASSLDGEADTQYF,TGTGCCAGCAGCTTAGATGGTGAGGCAGATACGCAGTATTTT
TRBJ1-1,-,-,TRBV11-3,CASSSRAGETFF,TGTGCCAGCAGCTCCCGGGCGGGGGAAACTTTCTTT